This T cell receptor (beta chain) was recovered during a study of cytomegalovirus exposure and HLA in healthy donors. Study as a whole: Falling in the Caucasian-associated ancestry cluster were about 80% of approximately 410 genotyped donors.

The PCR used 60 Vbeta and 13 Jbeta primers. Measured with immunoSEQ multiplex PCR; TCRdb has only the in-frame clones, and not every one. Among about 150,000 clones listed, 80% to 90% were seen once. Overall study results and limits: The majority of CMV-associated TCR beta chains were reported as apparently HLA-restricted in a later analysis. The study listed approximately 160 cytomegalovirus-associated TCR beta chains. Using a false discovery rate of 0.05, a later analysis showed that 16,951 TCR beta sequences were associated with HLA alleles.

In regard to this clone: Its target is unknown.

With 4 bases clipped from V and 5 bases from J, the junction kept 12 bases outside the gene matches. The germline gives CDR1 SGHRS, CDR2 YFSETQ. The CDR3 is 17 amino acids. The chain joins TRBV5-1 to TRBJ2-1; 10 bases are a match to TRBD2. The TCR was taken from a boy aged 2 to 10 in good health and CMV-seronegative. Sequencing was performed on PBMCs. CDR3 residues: CASSPLPGTSDNNEQFF. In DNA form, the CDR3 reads TGCGCCAGCAGCCCTTTACCCGGGACTAGCGACAACAATGAGCAGTTCTTC.